What follows describes a single T cell receptor beta chain. The protocol was immunoSEQ multiplex PCR, while the TCRdb copy is restricted to in-frame clones and leaves out a portion. The data show over 200,000 clones, around 84% seen once. The sample belongs to a study of blood T cell repertoires in COVID-19. Study information: The origin of the acute and convalescent COVID-19 samples was the United States, Italy and Spain.

V was shortened by 1 base and J by 8 bases, with 11 bases between the two germline ends. The CDR3 contains 13 residues. CDR1 is GTSNPN and CDR2 is SVGIG in the germline V gene (reference sequence). This rearrangement joins TRBV30 to TRBJ1-4, with D possibly being TRBD1 (5 bases). This receptor was identified in a man aged 40-49 years who had recovered from COVID-19. What was sequenced was peripheral blood. The CDR3 here is CAWSGRVGEKLFF. The CDR3 bases are TGTGCCTGGAGTGGCAGGGTGGGAGAAAAACTGTTTTTT.